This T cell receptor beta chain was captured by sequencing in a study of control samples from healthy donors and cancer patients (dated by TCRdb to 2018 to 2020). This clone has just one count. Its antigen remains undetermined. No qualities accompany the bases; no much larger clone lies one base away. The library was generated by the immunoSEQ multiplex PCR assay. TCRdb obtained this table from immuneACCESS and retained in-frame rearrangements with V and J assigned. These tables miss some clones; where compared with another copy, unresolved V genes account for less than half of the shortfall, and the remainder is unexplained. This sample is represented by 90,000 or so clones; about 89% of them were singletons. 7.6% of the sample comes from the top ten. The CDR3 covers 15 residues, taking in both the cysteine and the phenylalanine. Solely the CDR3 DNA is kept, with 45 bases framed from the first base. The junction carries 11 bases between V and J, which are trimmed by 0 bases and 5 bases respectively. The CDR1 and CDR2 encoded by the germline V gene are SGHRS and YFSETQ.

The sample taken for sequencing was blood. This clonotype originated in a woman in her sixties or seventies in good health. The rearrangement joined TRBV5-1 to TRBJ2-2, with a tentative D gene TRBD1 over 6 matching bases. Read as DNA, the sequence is TGCGCCAGCAGCTTGGGACCGACAGGAACCGGGGAGCTGTTTTTT. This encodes CASSLGPTGTGELFF.